This TCR beta chain derives from a study of blood T cell repertoires in COVID-19. Study background: The study drew acute and convalescent COVID-19 samples from the United States, Italy and Spain. T cells, B-cell-depleted T cells, or PBMCs supplied cDNA or gDNA.

Germline CDR1 SEHNR, CDR2 FQNEAQ (reference sequence). The CDR3 loop spans 14 amino acids. Trimming stripped 4 bases from V and 1 base from J, with 8 bases between. Authors' data handling: Estimation of nucleated cell counts was performed using reference gene primer amplification. Sequencing used immunoSEQ multiplex PCR; TCRdb keeps in-frame clones, though not all of them. The V and J calls and the clone size are those of that table, but D and trimming were determined from the DNA. This table holds under 250,000 clones, approximately 88% found once. The sample taken for sequencing was peripheral blood. The TCR originated in a man aged 40-49 years with acute or convalescent COVID-19. The V and J genes are TRBV7-9 and TRBJ1-5; unclear D gene. The CDR3 DNA reads as TGTGCCAGCAGCTCCCTCGGGAGCAATCAGCCCCAGCATTTT. This gives the protein CASSSLGSNQPQHF.